This is a list of T cell receptor beta chains from one sample in a study of OX40 agonist ivuxolimab in advanced cancers. Clones were read by immunoSEQ multiplex PCR, and TCRdb kept only the in-frame ones, dropping some. Of approximately 67,000 clones in the sample, 80% are singletons; the top ten hold around 8%. Sequenced material: CD4+ or CD8+ T cells sorted from blood, taken in a trial of the OX40 agonist ivuxolimab. These receptors were obtained from an adult with an advanced solid tumor such as melanoma, head and neck, liver or kidney cancer. CDR3s include the opening cysteine and the closing phenylalanine or tryptophan. D genes are given only for firm matches. Only some rows state a clone size, as once, few, many or a class for expanded clones.

>NA|NA|TRBJ1-1|TRBV18
CASSPGLGTGNTEAFF
TGTGCCAGCTCACCTGGGTTGGGGACCGGAAACACTGAAGCTTTCTTT
>NA|NA|TRBJ2-3|TRBV28
CASSLSALTDTQYF
TGTGCCAGCAGTTTAAGCGCCCTCACAGATACGCAGTATTTT
>NA|NA|TRBJ1-3|TRBV7-8
CASSLVESGNTIYF
TGTGCCAGCAGCTTAGTTGAGTCTGGAAACACCATATATTTT
>TRBD2|once|TRBJ2-7|TRBV4-1
CASSQGPGGGAREQYF
TGCGCCAGCAGCCAAGGTCCTGGCGGGGGGGCGAGGGAGCAGTACTTC
>NA|NA|TRBJ2-3|TRBV7-3
CASSLAQSDTQYF
TGTGCCAGCAGCTTAGCTCAGAGCGATACGCAGTATTTT
>NA|few|TRBJ1-6|TRBV2
CASSLDSPLHF
TGTGCCAGCAGTCTTGATTCACCCCTCCACTTT
>NA|NA|TRBJ2-3|TRBV4-1
CASSQGLELGDTQYF
TGCGCCAGCAGCCAAGGACTAGAATTGGGGGATACGCAGTATTTT
>NA|NA|TRBJ2-2|TRBV4-2
CASSQDVSPTGELFF
TGTGCCAGCAGCCAAGACGTTAGCCCCACCGGGGAGCTGTTTTTT
>NA|NA|TRBJ1-2|TRBV11-1
CASSRQQGRDYGYTF
TGTGCCAGCAGCCGGCAGCAGGGTCGCGACTATGGCTACACCTTC
>NA|once|TRBJ2-3|TRBV7-6
CASSLGREDTQYF
TGTGCCAGCAGCTTAGGACGGGAAGATACGCAGTATTTT
>NA|NA|TRBJ1-1|TRBV12-5
CASGPRYTEAFF
TGTGCTAGTGGTCCGCGGTACACTGAAGCTTTCTTT
>NA|NA|TRBJ2-2|TRBV5-1
CASSLGERTGELFF
TGCGCCAGCAGCTTGGGAGAGCGTACCGGGGAGCTGTTTTTT
>NA|NA|TRBJ2-3|TRBV29-1
CSVKGGTDTQYF
TGCAGCGTTAAAGGCGGCACAGATACGCAGTATTTT
>TRBD2|NA|TRBJ2-1|TRBV28
CASSFPSSGNNEQFF
TGTGCCAGCAGTTTCCCCTCTAGCGGGAATAATGAGCAGTTCTTC
>TRBD2|NA|TRBJ2-7|TRBV9
CASSRSGSYEQYF
TGTGCCAGCTCTCGGAGCGGGAGCTACGAGCAGTACTTC
>TRBD2|once|TRBJ2-3|TRBV18
CASFAQLAGGTDTQYF
TGTGCCAGCTTCGCACAACTAGCGGGAGGCACAGATACGCAGTATTTT
>NA|few|TRBJ1-6|TRBV6-6
CASRRSDSPLHF
TGTGCCAGCCGACGCTCGGATTCACCCCTCCACTTT
>NA|NA|TRBJ2-3|TRBV10-3
CAISEWDTQYF
TGTGCCATCAGTGAGTGGGATACGCAGTATTTT
>NA|NA|TRBJ1-6|TRBV5-1
CASSILPEDSPLHF
TGCGCCAGCAGCATCCTTCCAGAAGATTCACCCCTCCACTTT
>NA|NA|TRBJ2-6|TRBV4-1
CASSWNSGANVLTF
TGCGCCAGCAGCTGGAACTCTGGGGCCAACGTCCTGACTTTC
>TRBD2|NA|TRBJ2-7|TRBV9
CASSVGVTSGYEQYF
TGTGCCAGCAGCGTAGGGGTGACTAGCGGCTACGAGCAGTACTTC
>TRBD2|NA|TRBJ2-3|TRBV19
CASSIGASGGFTQYF
TGTGCCAGTAGTATCGGAGCTAGCGGGGGGTTTACGCAGTATTTT
>TRBD1|NA|TRBJ1-4|TRBV7-2
CASSPGTGHEKLFF
TGTGCCAGCAGCCCTGGGACAGGGCATGAAAAACTGTTTTTT
>TRBD2|NA|TRBJ2-1|TRBV2
CASTTRLAGGSQFF
TGTGCCAGCACCACCAGGCTAGCGGGGGGATCGCAGTTCTTC
>NA|NA|TRBJ2-3|TRBV27
CASTEQFSTDTQYF
TGTGCCAGCACCGAACAGTTTTCCACAGATACGCAGTATTTT
>NA|NA|TRBJ1-4|TRBV6-5
CASSRTAKNEKLFF
TGTGCCAGCAGTCGGACGGCTAAAAATGAAAAACTGTTTTTT
>TRBD1|NA|TRBJ1-2|TRBV27
CASSFLDRGTGYTF
TGTGCCAGCAGTTTCCTAGACAGGGGTACTGGCTACACCTTC
>TRBD2|few|TRBJ2-1|TRBV4-2
CASSQVGGSYNEQFF
TGTGCCAGCAGCCAAGTCGGCGGGAGTTACAATGAGCAGTTCTTC
>NA|NA|TRBJ2-3|TRBV11-2
CASSLGETARSDTQYF
TGTGCCAGCAGCTTGGGGGAGACAGCACGGTCGGATACGCAGTATTTT
>NA|NA|TRBJ1-1|TRBV18
CASSPLNTEAFF
TGTGCCAGCTCACCCTTGAACACTGAAGCTTTCTTT
>NA|few|TRBJ2-7|TRBV2
CASATNRDLEQYF
TGTGCCAGCGCAACGAACAGGGACCTCGAGCAGTACTTC
>TRBD1|NA|TRBJ1-2|TRBV7-8
CANSLDRHDGYTF
TGTGCCAACAGCCTGGACAGGCACGACGGCTACACCTTC
>NA|NA|TRBJ2-3|TRBV30
CAWSFVGTTDTQYF
TGTGCCTGGAGCTTCGTCGGGACAACAGATACGCAGTATTTT
>TRBD2|NA|TRBJ2-7|TRBV27
CASSRTSGTYEQYF
TGTGCCAGCAGCAGGACTAGCGGTACCTACGAGCAGTACTTC
>NA|NA|TRBJ1-2|TRBV10-3
CAISELTGSNYGYTF
TGTGCCATCAGTGAGCTTACAGGGTCTAACTATGGCTACACCTTC
>NA|few|TRBJ1-3|TRBV28
CASSLFNTIYF
TGTGCCAGCAGCCTCTTTAACACCATATATTTT
>TRBD1|NA|TRBJ2-7|TRBV5-4
CASSENRGSYEQYF
TGTGCCAGCAGCGAGAACAGGGGGTCCTACGAGCAGTACTTC
>NA|NA|TRBJ1-2|TRBV7-8
CASSLVAANYGYTF
TGTGCCAGCAGCTTAGTGGCAGCTAACTATGGCTACACCTTC
>NA|NA|TRBJ1-2|TRBV5-1
CASSSAGTTGSYTF
TGCGCCAGCAGCTCCGCCGGGACAACAGGCAGCTACACCTTC
>NA|NA|TRBJ2-5|TRBV30
CAWSGSGQKETQYF
TGTGCCTGGAGCGGATCCGGACAGAAAGAGACCCAGTACTTC
>TRBD2|NA|TRBJ2-1|TRBV11-2
CASSLGRGAGEQFF
TGTGCCAGCAGCTTAGGTCGGGGAGCGGGAGAGCAGTTCTTC
>TRBD1|NA|TRBJ1-2|TRBV2
CASSEARGQAYGYTF
TGTGCCAGCAGTGAAGCGAGGGGACAGGCGTATGGCTACACCTTC
>NA|NA|TRBJ2-3|TRBV7-2
CASSLAGGYSTDTQYF
TGTGCCAGCAGCTTAGCCGGGGGCTATAGCACAGATACGCAGTATTTT
>NA|NA|TRBJ1-2|TRBV6-5
CASTGGAMGRAGYTF
TGTGCCAGCACCGGCGGGGCAATGGGCCGGGCCGGCTACACCTTC
>TRBD1|NA|TRBJ2-5|TRBV5-4
CASSSQGAQETQYF
TGTGCCAGCAGTTCACAGGGGGCGCAGGAGACCCAGTACTTC
>NA|once|TRBJ2-5|TRBV7-2
CASSKDGPRETQYF
TGTGCCAGCAGCAAGGACGGCCCCCGGGAGACCCAGTACTTC
>NA|NA|TRBJ2-2|TRBV11-2
CASSFNPGRVATGELFF
TGTGCCAGCAGCTTCAATCCGGGACGAGTGGCCACCGGGGAGCTGTTTTTT
>NA|NA|TRBJ2-2|TRBV2
CASMGGNTGELFF
TGTGCCAGCATGGGCGGGAACACCGGGGAGCTGTTTTTT
>TRBD2|NA|TRBJ2-7|TRBV11-2
CASSLTSGSAYEQYF
TGTGCCAGCAGCCTTACTAGCGGGAGTGCCTACGAGCAGTACTTC
>NA|NA|TRBJ2-5|TRBV7-2
CASSLSTGVGETQYF
TGTGCCAGCAGCTTATCTACGGGGGTAGGAGAGACCCAGTACTTC
>NA|NA|TRBJ2-3|TRBV9
CASSVEGSAMGTQYF
TGTGCCAGCAGCGTAGAGGGGTCCGCAATGGGTACGCAGTATTTT
>TRBD1|NA|TRBJ1-4|TRBV7-8
CASSFLRGQAATNEKLFF
TGTGCCAGCAGCTTTCTGAGGGGGCAAGCCGCAACTAATGAAAAACTGTTTTTT
>NA|NA|TRBJ1-2|TRBV5-6
CASSLGAGTDTF
TGTGCCAGCAGCTTGGGTGCCGGGACGGACACCTTC
>TRBD1|NA|TRBJ2-7|TRBV19
CASSTAGTGNYEQYF
TGTGCCAGTAGTACGGCCGGGACAGGGAACTACGAGCAGTACTTC
>NA|NA|TRBJ1-1|TRBV6-5
CASSQGSNTEAFF
TGTGCCAGCAGCCAAGGGTCAAACACTGAAGCTTTCTTT